This is a list of T cell receptor beta chains from one sample in a study of human T cells and chemical hapten exposure. MiXCR was run by TCRdb on the RACE reads, yielding one entry per CDR3 protein. The top ten hold around 2.3% of the sample, which has 100,000 or so distinct CDR3 sequences, about 10% seen once. The sequences come from whole blood, collected in connection with sensitization to the hapten diphenylcyclopropenone (DPC). These receptors all come from a man aged 35 to 55 with alopecia areata. Some clones in this sample may be carry-over from other donors' samples. The CDR3 runs from the conserved cysteine through the conserved F or W. Fields, in order: CDR3 protein, CDR3 DNA, J gene, V gene, clone size, D gene. D genes are given only for firm matches. Some rows have no size entry. The others give once, few or many, or a class for an expanded clone.

CARTSDRSGANVLTF,TGCGCCCGTACTAGCGATCGGTCCGGGGCCAACGTCCTGACTTTC,TRBJ2-6,TRBV23-1,.,TRBD2
CASSPSLRRDEQYF,TGTGCCAGCAGTCCTTCCTTACGCCGGGACGAGCAGTACTTC,TRBJ2-7,TRBV28,.,.
CASSTQGATNEKLFF,TGCGCCAGCAGCACACAGGGAGCAACTAATGAAAAACTGTTTTTT,TRBJ1-4,TRBV5-1,many,.
CSASNTGAERRTQYF,TGCAGTGCTAGTAATACGGGGGCAGAGAGGCGGACCCAGTACTTC,TRBJ2-5,TRBV20-1,many,.
CASSLVDFINEQFF,TGCGCCAGCAGCTTGGTTGACTTTATCAATGAGCAGTTCTTC,TRBJ2-1,TRBV5-1,.,.
CASNIGEGANVLTF,TGCGCCAGCAATATAGGGGAAGGGGCCAACGTCCTGACTTTC,TRBJ2-6,TRBV5-1,.,.
CASSPIIDTEAFF,TGTGCCAGCAGTCCAATCATCGACACTGAAGCTTTCTTT,TRBJ1-1,TRBV6-2/TRBV6-3,few,.
CASSAGLSGNEQFF,TGTGCCAGCAGCGCGGGACTCTCCGGTAATGAGCAGTTCTTC,TRBJ2-1,TRBV2,.,.
CASSSPSVRLLSSYNEQFF,TGTGCCAGCAGCTCCCCATCCGTGAGGCTGCTATCCTCCTACAATGAGCAGTTCTTC,TRBJ2-1,TRBV7-9,.,.
CASSRQGLLGYGYTF,TGTGCCAGCAGTAGACAGGGTCTCCTGGGGTATGGCTACACCTTC,TRBJ1-2,TRBV2,.,TRBD1
CSARDLSRTGGETQYF,TGCAGTGCTAGAGATCTCTCAAGAACAGGGGGAGAGACCCAGTACTTC,TRBJ2-5,TRBV20-1,many,TRBD1
CASSTVDRGDTEAFF,TGTGCCAGCAGCACCGTTGACAGGGGTGACACTGAAGCTTTCTTT,TRBJ1-1,TRBV25-1,many,TRBD1
CSVEGHQKGNYGYTF,TGCAGCGTTGAGGGACACCAGAAGGGTAACTATGGCTACACCTTC,TRBJ1-2,TRBV29-1,many,.
CAVTETQYF,TGCGCCGTCACGGAGACCCAGTACTTC,TRBJ2-5,TRBV5-1,few,.
CASSYRRTGGPGEQFF,TGTGCCAGCAGTTACAGAAGGACAGGTGGGCCGGGGGAGCAGTTCTTC,TRBJ2-1,TRBV6-2/TRBV6-3,.,TRBD1
CASRTGGEYNEQFF,TGTGCCAGTAGGACAGGGGGCGAATACAATGAGCAGTTCTTC,TRBJ2-1,TRBV6-6,many,TRBD1
CASSSGSPSTDTQYF,TGTGCCAGCAGCTCAGGGTCCCCTAGCACAGATACGCAGTATTTT,TRBJ2-3,TRBV7-8,.,.
CASSTGLVGGELFF,TGTGCCAGCAGCACGGGACTAGTGGGCGGGGAGCTGTTTTTT,TRBJ2-2,TRBV7-3,few,TRBD2
CASSLLQGGSYEQYF,TGTGCCAGCAGTTTATTACAGGGGGGCTCCTACGAGCAGTACTTC,TRBJ2-7,TRBV27,.,TRBD1
CASCERDPNTGELFF,TGTGCCAGCTGTGAGCGGGACCCGAACACCGGGGAGCTGTTTTTT,TRBJ2-2,TRBV9,.,TRBD2
CASSEELAADTQYF,TGTGCCAGCAGTGAAGAACTAGCTGCGGATACGCAGTATTTT,TRBJ2-3,TRBV2,few,.
CASSQEASGANVLTF,TGTGCCAGCAGCCAAGAGGCGTCTGGGGCCAACGTCCTGACTTTC,TRBJ2-6,TRBV4-2,many,.
CASSDGRAGWYEQYF,TGTGCCAGCAGCGACGGGAGGGCCGGCTGGTACGAGCAGTACTTC,TRBJ2-7,TRBV28,few,TRBD2
CASSYSGSGDEQFF,TGTGCCAGCAGTTATTCCGGGTCCGGGGATGAGCAGTTCTTC,TRBJ2-1,TRBV6-5,few,.
CASSEGRAPNQPQHF,TGTGCCAGCAGTGAGGGCAGGGCCCCCAATCAGCCCCAGCATTTT,TRBJ1-5,TRBV2,many,.
CAWSTGGLYNEQFF,TGTGCCTGGAGTACGGGAGGGTTGTACAATGAGCAGTTCTTC,TRBJ2-1,TRBV30,.,TRBD2
CASSPAPAGVGNQPQHF,TGTGCCAGCTCACCGGCCCCGGCCGGGGTAGGCAATCAGCCCCAGCATTTT,TRBJ1-5,TRBV18,many,.
CASSLRGSRGETQYF,TGTGCCAGCAGCTTACGCGGAAGCCGGGGAGAGACCCAGTACTTC,TRBJ2-5,TRBV7-3,many,.
CAISEPLAGGGDTQYF,TGTGCCATCAGTGAGCCTTTAGCGGGAGGCGGGGATACGCAGTATTTT,TRBJ2-3,TRBV10-3,few,TRBD2
CASSLRLAGSYNEQFF,TGTGCCAGCAGCTTGCGACTAGCCGGGTCCTACAATGAGCAGTTCTTC,TRBJ2-1,TRBV7-2,few,TRBD2
CASSVGHGVEQYF,TGTGCCAGCAGCGTAGGCCATGGGGTTGAGCAGTACTTC,TRBJ2-7,TRBV9,many,.
CASSLSWGYEQYF,TGTGCCAGCAGTTTATCGTGGGGCTACGAGCAGTACTTC,TRBJ2-7,TRBV27,.,.
CASSSSRSEQYF,TGTGCCAGCTCATCCTCCAGGTCCGAGCAGTACTTC,TRBJ2-7,TRBV18,many,.
CASRGTSGGSYNEQFF,TGTGCCAGCAGAGGGACTAGCGGGGGCTCCTACAATGAGCAGTTCTTC,TRBJ2-1,TRBV2,many,TRBD2
CASSLGAVAKNIQYF,TGTGCCAGCAGCTTGGGGGCAGTAGCCAAAAACATTCAGTACTTC,TRBJ2-4,TRBV5-4,.,.
CASSFQANTEAFF,TGTGCCAGCAGCTTTCAGGCAAACACTGAAGCTTTCTTT,TRBJ1-1,TRBV11-1,.,.
CASSLVGGGLANQPQHF,TGTGCCAGCAGCTTAGTTGGCGGGGGCCTCGCCAATCAGCCCCAGCATTTT,TRBJ1-5,TRBV7-2,many,.
CASNKDRAHEQYF,TGTGCCAGCAACAAGGACAGGGCCCACGAGCAGTACTTC,TRBJ2-7,TRBV6-6,many,TRBD1
CASSPRGAGANVLTF,TGCGCCAGCAGCCCGCGCGGGGCTGGGGCCAACGTCCTGACTTTC,TRBJ2-6,TRBV5-1,.,.
CASRPSLAGGNEQFF,TGTGCCAGCAGACCCTCTCTAGCGGGTGGCAATGAGCAGTTCTTC,TRBJ2-1,TRBV7-2,many,TRBD2
CSVEVTAVDTQYF,TGCAGCGTTGAAGTCACCGCTGTCGATACGCAGTATTTT,TRBJ2-3,TRBV29-1,few,.
CASRKRESGNTIYF,TGTGCCAGCAGAAAGAGGGAGTCTGGAAACACCATATATTTT,TRBJ1-3,TRBV27,.,.
CASSPRGGFTYEQYF,TGCGCCAGCAGCCCACGGGGGGGTTTCACCTACGAGCAGTACTTC,TRBJ2-7,TRBV5-1,.,TRBD2
CASNPGRAGTGELFF,TGTGCCAGCAATCCCGGGAGGGCGGGGACCGGGGAGCTGTTTTTT,TRBJ2-2,TRBV5-4,.,TRBD2
CASSFRSANEKLFF,TGTGCCAGCAGTTTTCGGTCAGCTAATGAAAAACTGTTTTTT,TRBJ1-4,TRBV27,many,.
CASSQVMETQYF,TGTGCCAGCAGCCAAGTCATGGAGACCCAGTACTTC,TRBJ2-5,TRBV14,.,.
CSVDVVRGQYF,TGCAGCGTTGATGTTGTCCGGGGGCAGTATTTT,TRBJ2-3,TRBV29-1,few,.
CASSLTGTANTEAFF,TGCGCCAGCAGCTTAACCGGGACCGCGAACACTGAAGCTTTCTTT,TRBJ1-1,TRBV5-1,few,.
CASSLEAYGTDTQYF,TGTGCCAGCAGCTTAGAAGCGTACGGCACAGATACGCAGTATTTT,TRBJ2-3,TRBV7-6,few,.
CASSRDVTDTQYF,TGTGCCAGCAGCCGAGACGTCACAGATACGCAGTATTTT,TRBJ2-3,TRBV7-2,.,.
CASSWSDSTDTQYF,TGCGCCAGCAGCTGGAGTGATAGCACAGATACGCAGTATTTT,TRBJ2-3,TRBV5-1,few,.
CSVQARGNQPQHF,TGCAGCGTCCAAGCCAGGGGCAATCAGCCCCAGCATTTT,TRBJ1-5,TRBV29-1,.,.
CASSLGGPADTQYF,TGTGCCAGCAGCTTGGGAGGCCCCGCAGATACGCAGTATTTT,TRBJ2-3,TRBV7-2,many,.
CSARLSGTSSYEQYF,TGCAGTGCTAGACTGAGCGGGACGAGCTCCTACGAGCAGTACTTC,TRBJ2-7,TRBV20-1,few,TRBD2
CASSHTSDRGPLSFSYNEQFF,TGCGCCAGCAGTCACACATCGGACAGGGGCCCCTTATCCTTCTCCTACAATGAGCAGTTCTTC,TRBJ2-1,TRBV23-1,.,TRBD1
CSVTEDIRAQYF,TGCAGCGTCACCGAGGACATCCGAGCCCAGTACTTC,TRBJ2-5,TRBV29-1,.,.
CSAIGPSGRGIYEQYF,TGCAGTGCCATCGGCCCGAGCGGGAGGGGTATCTACGAGCAGTACTTC,TRBJ2-7,TRBV20-1,.,TRBD2